Each of the 29 T cell receptor beta chains below was sequenced from the same sample in a study of cytomegalovirus exposure and HLA in healthy donors. The PCR contained 60 Vbeta and 13 Jbeta primers. Produced via immunoSEQ multiplex PCR; TCRdb's table is partial and in-frame only. This table holds hundreds of thousands of clones, 70% to 80% found once. The specimen was PBMCs. Source of these receptors: a girl aged 2-10 years in good health and CMV-seronegative.

The chain is built from TRBV18 and TRBJ2-5; 7 bases line up with TRBD1. Per germline, CDR1 KGHSH and CDR2 LQKENI. The CDR3 has 14 residues. J lost 5 bases, V lost 6 bases, and 9 bases had no gene match. The CDR3 bases are TGTGCCAGCTCTCTGGACAGGAATGGGGAGACCCAGTACTTC. This codes for CASSLDRNGETQYF.

The CDR3 loop reads CSAKGQQNTEAFF. The CDR3 nucleotides are TGCAGCGCCAAGGGACAGCAAAACACTGAAGCTTTCTTT. The rearrangement uses TRBV29-1 and TRBJ1-1, with 7 positions matching TRBD1. Trimming took 7 bases from V and 2 from J; bases not matched to a gene: 7. The CDR3 consists of 13 residues. The germline gives CDR1 SQVTM, CDR2 ANQGSEA.

The chain carries TRBV5-1 and TRBJ1-1; D is possibly TRBD1 (6 bases). Germline V gene data show CDR1 as SGHRS and CDR2 as YFSETQ. The V end lost 1 base, the J end lost 4 bases, and 26 bases lay between the germline ends. The CDR3 has 19 amino acids. The CDR3 region has the DNA TGCGCCAGCAGCTTGTACATTTCTATTACAGGGCGCGGTGGCACTGAAGCTTTCTTT. Amino acid sequence: CASSLYISITGRGGTEAFF.

This clone has only one observation. The chain couples TRBV10-1 to TRBJ2-5, with 8 bases fitting TRBD2. The CDR3 runs to 13 residues. Losses at the gene ends were 6 bases for V and 11 bases for J; bases not matched to a gene: 11. From germline, CDR1 is WNHNN and CDR2 SYGVQD (reference sequence). The CDR3 DNA follows: TGCGCCAGCAGCGACCAGCGGGAGCGGGAGCAGTACTTC. Amino acids: CASSDQREREQYF.

The genes are TRBV5-6 and TRBJ1-2, with D possibly being TRBD1 (6 bases). The CDR3 has 17 amino acids. Per germline, CDR1 SGHDT and CDR2 YYEEEE. V was shortened by 7 bases and J by 0 bases, with 22 bases between the two germline ends. The CDR3, as DNA: TGTGCCAGCCAGCGGATCGACACAGGGCCACCTAACTATGGCTACACCTTC. Its translation is CASQRIDTGPPNYGYTF. The variable domain in full, with the rest retrieved from reference TRBV5-6 and TRBJ1-2, is DAGVTQSPTHLIKTRGQQVTLRCSPKSGHDTVSWYQQALGQGPQFIFQYYEEEERQRGNFPDRFSGHQFPNYSSELNVNALLLGDSALYLCASQRIDTGPPNYGYTFGSGTRLTVV.

The rearrangement links TRBV6-5 to TRBJ2-5, with 7 positions matching TRBD2. Germline CDR1 and CDR2: MNHEY and SVGAGI. V lost 0 bases, J lost 5 bases, and 6 bases stayed unmatched. The CDR3 has 15 amino acids. The DNA of the CDR3 is TGTGCCAGCAGTTACTCAGCGGGGCTCAGGGAGACCCAGTACTTC. Amino acid sequence: CASSYSAGLRETQYF.

The V gene is TRBV5-1, the J gene TRBJ2-7, with TRBD2 identical over 8 bases. The CDR3 spans 16 residues. Germline CDR1 is SGHRS and CDR2 is YFSETQ. V lost 0 bases and J lost 3; bases outside the gene matches: 8. This CDR3 reads CASSLGSAGGYYEQYF. CDR3 DNA sequence: TGCGCCAGCAGCTTGGGCTCGGCGGGGGGATACTACGAGCAGTACTTC. Variable domain in full (rest from reference TRBV5-1 and TRBJ2-7): KAGVTQTPRYLIKTRGQQVTLSCSPISGHRSVSWYQQTPGQGLQFLFEYFSETQRNKGNFPGRFSGRQFSNSRSEMNVSTLELGDSALYLCASSLGSAGGYYEQYFGPGTRLTVT.

Only one count was recorded for this clone. V gene TRBV5-1 combines with J gene TRBJ2-3; D is ambiguous. The length of the CDR3 is 17 residues. Trimming shortened V by 4 bases and J by 0 bases, and 18 bases separated the two germline ends. Germline CDR1 reads SGHRS; CDR2 reads YFSETQ. CDR3 DNA: TGCGCCAGCAGCCTCAGACGGCAAGACTCTAGCACAGATACGCAGTATTTT. This translates into CASSLRRQDSSTDTQYF.

The V call is TRBV19, the J call TRBJ2-7, with 11 bases aligning to TRBD2. V lost 6 bases, J lost 4 bases, and 8 bases stayed unmatched. Germline CDR1 and CDR2: LNHDA and SQIVND (reference sequence). The CDR3 has 15 amino acids. CDR3 amino acids: CASSPRTSGSYEQYF. CDR3 bases: TGTGCCAGTAGCCCGCGGACTAGCGGGTCTTACGAGCAGTACTTC.

This rearrangement joins TRBV6-5 to TRBJ1-2; weak D call: TRBD1 (5 bases). The CDR3 contains 11 residues. The ends were cut back, 6 bases at V and 9 bases at J, with 11 bases in the middle. Per the germline V gene, CDR1 is MNHEY and CDR2 is SVGAGI. CDR3 nucleotides: TGTGCCAGCAGGCAGGGCTCTAGCTACACCTTC. Translation gives CASRQGSSYTF.

The CDR3 DNA sequence: TGTGCCAGCAGCGTAGCGGGTTCAGGGCCCCAAGAGACCCAGTACTTC. Protein sequence: CASSVAGSGPQETQYF. V gene TRBV9 combines with J gene TRBJ2-5; the D gene is possibly TRBD1 (5 bases). Deletions cut 0 bases from V and 1 base from J, with 13 bases between. Germline CDR1 and CDR2: SGDLS and YYNGEE. The length of the CDR3 is 16 residues.

This chain uses TRBV7-9 with TRBJ1-4, with 7 nucleotides matching TRBD1. The junction had 8 bases not matched to a gene; V was cut back by 4 bases and J by 3 bases. CDR1 and CDR2 from the germline V gene are SEHNR and FQNEAQ (reference sequence). The CDR3 loop spans 16 amino acids. The CDR3 sequence is CASSSRQGEANEKLFF. CDR3 nucleotides: TGTGCCAGCAGCTCCAGACAGGGTGAGGCTAATGAAAAACTGTTTTTT.

CDR3 nucleotide sequence: TGTGCCAGCAGCTTAACTTTAACGGACGAGCAGTACTTC. This encodes CASSLTLTDEQYF. The rearrangement joins TRBV11-2 to TRBJ2-7; D gene uncertain. V was cut by 2 bases and J by 5 bases, with 10 bases left in between. The CDR3 covers 13 residues. Germline-derived CDR1 and CDR2 are SGHAT and FQNNGV.

This clone was counted between two and nine times. CDR3 sequence reads: CASKAEKLFF. CDR3 sequence (DNA): TGTGCCAGCAAAGCCGAAAAACTGTTTTTT. The chain joins TRBV2 to TRBJ1-4; D is undetermined. This CDR3 is built from 10 residues. V lost 7 bases and J 8 bases, leaving 5 bases between the germline ends. Germline CDR1 is SNHLY and CDR2 is FYNNEI.

CDR3 DNA sequence: TGTGCCAGCAGTGGAACCGGGACAGGGGGTTTGAAGCAGTACTTC. It specifies CASSGTGTGGLKQYF. The chain has TRBV6-1 and TRBJ2-7; 11 positions agree with TRBD1. Germline CDR1 MNHNS, CDR2 SASEGT. The V gene end was trimmed by 4 bases and the J gene end by 8 bases; junction bases not matched to a gene: 10. The CDR3 has 15 amino acids.

V is TRBV5-1 and J is TRBJ2-3; TRBD2 aligns across 8 bases. Germline-derived CDR1 and CDR2 are SGHRS and YFSETQ. The CDR3 contains 15 residues. V shed 3 bases, J shed 6 bases, and the junction held 9 bases outside the gene matches. CDR3 protein: CASSSRGGRSDTQYF. The CDR3 region has the DNA TGCGCCAGCAGCTCCCGGGGGGGCCGAAGTGATACGCAGTATTTT. Complete variable domain (other parts from reference TRBV5-1 and TRBJ2-3): KAGVTQTPRYLIKTRGQQVTLSCSPISGHRSVSWYQQTPGQGLQFLFEYFSETQRNKGNFPGRFSGRQFSNSRSEMNVSTLELGDSALYLCASSSRGGRSDTQYFGPGTRLTVL.

This clone appeared once. This rearrangement joins TRBV9 to TRBJ1-2, with a weak D call TRBD1 (5 bases). CDR1 and CDR2 (germline): SGDLS, YYNGEE. The V and J ends lost 2 bases and 7 bases respectively, with 9 bases between them. The CDR3 totals 12 residues. The CDR3 DNA follows: TGTGCCAGCAGCGTCGGGGGTTTTGGCTACACCTTC. Its translation: CASSVGGFGYTF.

This clone was detected once. The genes are TRBV29-1 and TRBJ2-7, with TRBD2 identical over 9 bases. V lost 4 bases and J lost 2; bases outside the gene matches: 9. The CDR3 runs to 15 residues. Germline CDR1 is SQVTM and CDR2 is ANQGSEA. The CDR3 sequence: CSVAETSGGTYEQYF. The CDR3 nucleotides are TGCAGCGTTGCGGAGACTAGCGGTGGGACCTACGAGCAGTACTTC.

This clone has only a few counts. The V gene is TRBV14, the J gene TRBJ2-3, with D perhaps TRBD2 (5 bases). The CDR3 contains 14 residues. V was pared by 0 bases and J by 6 bases, with 10 bases between. Germline lookup yields CDR1 SGHDN and CDR2 FVKESK. CDR3 sequence (DNA): TGTGCCAGCAGCCAAGATTTGGACTTTGATACGCAGTATTTT. It specifies CASSQDLDFDTQYF.

The rearrangement links TRBV5-1 to TRBJ2-3; tentatively, D is TRBD2 (5 bases). The CDR3 has 14 residues. Germline CDR1 is SGHRS and CDR2 is YFSETQ. V lost 6 bases, J lost 2 bases, and 13 bases lay in between. The CDR3 protein is CASTGGLATDTQYF. Here the CDR3 DNA reads TGCGCCAGCACGGGTGGGCTAGCCACAGATACGCAGTATTTT.

The chain has TRBV9 and TRBJ2-1; 12 bases fit TRBD2. CDR3 size: 16 residues. V lost 4 bases and J lost 7; bases outside the gene matches: 9. CDR1 and CDR2 (germline): SGDLS, YYNGEE. CDR3 in amino acids: CASSLLAGGPENEQFF. The CDR3 region has the DNA TGTGCCAGCAGCCTGCTAGCGGGAGGGCCAGAGAATGAGCAGTTCTTC.

The sample holds a few counts of this clone. The chain is built from TRBV13 and TRBJ1-2; 8 positions agree with TRBD1. This CDR3 has 13 amino acids. CDR1 and CDR2 (germline): PRHDT, FYEKMQ (reference sequence). The junction had 3 bases not matched to a gene; V was cut back by 5 bases and J by 4 bases. The CDR3 sequence: CASSLTGGYGYTF. DNA of the CDR3: TGTGCCAGCAGCCTCACAGGGGGCTATGGCTACACCTTC. Supplemented by reference TRBV13 and TRBJ1-2, the full variable domain reads AAGVIQSPRHLIKEKRETATLKCYPIPRHDTVYWYQQGPGQDPQFLISFYEKMQSDKGSIPDRFSAQQFSDYHSELNMSSLELGDSALYFCASSLTGGYGYTFGSGTRLTVV.

The chain joins TRBV6-1 to TRBJ2-3; 8 bases are shared with TRBD2. J was trimmed by 0 bases and V by 4 bases; bases with no gene match: 12. CDR1 is MNHNS and CDR2 is SASEGT in the germline V gene. This CDR3 has 18 residues. The CDR3 region is CASSGGAGAARSTDTQYF. Written as DNA, the CDR3 is TGTGCCAGCAGTGGGGGAGCGGGAGCAGCCCGGAGCACAGATACGCAGTATTTT.

CDR3 residues: CASRLAGVGTGELFF. The CDR3 DNA follows: TGTGCCAGCAGGCTAGCGGGAGTAGGCACCGGGGAGCTGTTTTTT. The chain employs TRBV7-8 and TRBJ2-2, with 10 positions matching TRBD2. Germline lookup yields CDR1 SGHVS and CDR2 FQNEAQ. The CDR3 is 15 residues long. Trimming took 6 bases from V and 4 from J; bases not matched to a gene: 5.

This rearrangement joins TRBV18 to TRBJ2-5; 8 bases agree with TRBD1. The end of the DNA is better explained by TRBJ2-7, so the J call may be wrong. The CDR3 extends over 15 amino acids. Germline V lookup: CDR1 KGHSH, CDR2 LQKENI. CDR3 residues: CASSPDRGSSYEQYF. CDR3 nucleotide sequence: TGTGCCAGCTCACCAGACAGGGGAAGCTCCTACGAGCAGTACTTC.

The gene calls are TRBV9 and TRBJ1-4; maybe TRBD1 (5 bases). V dropped 0 bases and J dropped 3 bases, with 6 bases sitting between them. Germline lookup yields CDR1 SGDLS and CDR2 YYNGEE. The CDR3 runs 14 residues. The CDR3: CASSVAGSNEKLFF. CDR3 sequence (DNA): TGTGCCAGCAGCGTAGCAGGGTCTAATGAAAAACTGTTTTTT.

CDR3 in amino acids: CASSIDLTAGGSRNIQYF. In DNA, the CDR3 is TGTGCCAGTAGTATAGATCTTACAGCGGGAGGTTCTAGGAACATTCAGTACTTC. This chain links TRBV19 with TRBJ2-4, with TRBD2 matching over 9 bases. V trimming: 0 bases; J trimming: 7 bases; junction bases outside the gene matches: 13. The CDR3 totals 18 residues. CDR1 and CDR2 from the germline V gene are LNHDA and SQIVND (reference sequence).

V is TRBV2 and J is TRBJ1-2; 7 bases fit TRBD1. The V segment lost 0 bases and the J segment 8 bases; nucleotides outside the gene matches: 9. The CDR3 extends over 15 amino acids. Germline V gives CDR1 SNHLY, CDR2 FYNNEI. CDR3 DNA: TGTGCCAGCAGTGAAGCGCTTCAAGGGGGCAGCGGCTACACCTTC. Protein product: CASSEALQGGSGYTF.

The chain couples TRBV5-6 to TRBJ2-1, with 14 bases that match TRBD2. The CDR3 is 17 residues long. V lost 4 bases and J lost 7; bases outside the gene matches: 10. The germline V gene has CDR1 SGHDT and CDR2 YYEEEE. DNA for the CDR3: TGTGCCAGCAGCCCGGGACTAGCGGGAGCGAGTTATAATGAGCAGTTCTTC. As protein: CASSPGLAGASYNEQFF.